This T cell receptor beta chain was obtained from a study of blood T cell repertoires in COVID-19 (dated by TCRdb to the early 2020s). As for the study more broadly: Samples from collaborators originated in the United States, Italy and Spain and spanned both the acute and convalescent phases of COVID-19. The material from the prospective study consisted of cDNA or gDNA derived from T cells, B-cell-depleted T cells, or PBMCs. The repertoires were made available in a free public database intended to serve as a resource for research on the immune response to SARS-CoV-2. Samples came from the ongoing ImmuneRACE study (first 160 participants) plus 1,254 subjects from 6 global collaborators. The dataset comprised deeply sampled blood TCRbeta repertoires from subjects exposed to, actively infected with, or recovered from COVID-19. Sample metadata almost always included a de-identified subject ID, COVID-19 status, age in years and sex. Where available, HLA class I and class II types were obtained from metadata supplied by the sample provider rather than from assay-based typing.

Collaborating institutions collected whole blood in K2EDTA tubes following their own protocols. For TCRbeta analysis, collaborators shipped samples as frozen whole blood, isolated PBMCs, or DNA extracted from either of those sample types. Study-level results and caveats: How much clinical and demographic metadata was included differed by source and by participant, and the metadata was provided uncurated.

About this clone: Its antigen is not yet known. Per-base qualities were not stored, and no clone one base away is much larger.

TCRbeta CDR3 regions were amplified from genomic DNA using the immunoSEQ Assay, a bias-controlled multiplex PCR. For the original study's pipeline: Nucleated cell counts per sample were estimated from amplification of reference gene primers within the assay. To quantify the absolute abundance of each unique TCRbeta CDR3 rearrangement, sequence reads were collapsed and filtered. For each sample, productive Simpson clonality was calculated as the square root of Simpson's diversity index over productive rearrangements. Imported from immuneACCESS, the table was reduced by TCRdb to in-frame sequences with V and J called. These copies leave out some clones; in studies compared against another copy, an unresolved V gene accounts for under half, and the cause of the remainder is not known. V, J and clone size are taken as reported in that table, and D and trimming were inferred from the DNA itself. In this sample the table shows roughly 240,000 clones, approximately 84% of which occur a single time. The top ten clones comprise approximately 1.9% of the sample.

Trimmed from V: 6 bases; trimmed from J: 4 bases; junction bases lacking a gene match: 6. The CDR3 contains 14 residues, cysteine and phenylalanine counted. Only the CDR3 region is kept as DNA, spanning 42 bases read in frame from base 1. The germline V gene provides CDR1 SNHLY and CDR2 FYNNEI. The chain links TRBV2 with TRBJ2-7, and 10 bases in between align with TRBD1. The source is an elderly woman with acute or convalescent COVID-19. The sequenced material came from peripheral blood. Here is the DNA: TGTGCCAGCAGAGATGGGACAGGGGATTACGAGCAGTACTTC. It specifies CASRDGTGDYEQYF.